This T cell receptor (beta chain) was identified in a study of blood T cell repertoires in COVID-19. At the level of the study: Samples taken during acute and convalescent COVID-19 were collected in the United States, Italy and Spain. T cells, B-cell-depleted T cells, or PBMCs supplied cDNA or gDNA.

Authors' analysis steps: How many nucleated cells were present was estimated from reference gene primer amplification. Here immunoSEQ multiplex PCR was the method, and the copy in TCRdb shows in-frame clones only, minus some. That table is the source of V, J and clone size, and D and trimming were worked out from the DNA. The table lists 110,000 or so clones, approximately 91% of them singletons. Germline V gene data show CDR1 as MNHEY and CDR2 as SVGAGI. The CDR3 runs 13 residues. The germline V and J ends were trimmed by 4 bases and 6 bases, with 7 bases remaining between them. The chain combines TRBV6-5 with TRBJ1-6; D gene unclear. This receptor was identified in an older woman who had recovered from COVID-19. The sample was peripheral blood. Here the CDR3 reads CASSSGSNSPLHF. The CDR3 coding sequence is TGTGCCAGCAGTTCGGGTAGTAATTCACCCCTCCACTTT.